One and the same sample provided the 20 T cell receptor beta chains below, sequenced in a study of control samples from healthy donors and cancer patients. This table comes from immunoSEQ multiplex PCR, and its TCRdb copy is limited to in-frame clones, with some not included. The table shows about 120,000 clones, with nearly 95% occurring only once. The sample consisted of blood. The origin of the receptors is a man aged 25-40 years in good health.

The gene calls are TRBV5-4 and TRBJ2-3; tentatively, D is TRBD2 (5 bases). Germline V lookup: CDR1 SGHNT, CDR2 YYREEE (reference sequence). CDR3 length: 14 residues. V was trimmed by 7 bases and J by 0 bases, leaving 12 bases between them. CDR3 in amino acids: CASALGGSTDTQYF. The CDR3 coding sequence is TGTGCCAGCGCCTTGGGCGGGAGCACAGATACGCAGTATTTT.

This chain uses TRBV5-1 with TRBJ1-2, with 8 bases fitting TRBD1. CDR1 is SGHRS, CDR2 YFSETQ, per germline. The CDR3 covers 12 residues. Germline trimming cut 4 bases from V and 8 bases from J; bases unmatched to any gene: 4. CDR3 in amino acids: CASSRDRGGYTF. The CDR3 nucleotides are TGCGCCAGCAGCCGCGACAGGGGCGGCTACACCTTC.

The genes are TRBV5-5 and TRBJ1-1; D not certain. This CDR3 is built from 13 residues. Germline CDR1 SGHKS, CDR2 YYEKEE (reference sequence). Trimming removed 0 bases at V and 0 bases at J, with 3 bases between. The CDR3 DNA is TGTGCCAGCAGCTTGGGTCTGAACACTGAAGCTTTCTTT. Its translation is CASSLGLNTEAFF.

CDR3: CASSLAGSGGVWKNTEAFF. The DNA for the CDR3 is TGTGCCAGCAGCTTGGCCGGGTCGGGCGGGGTTTGGAAGAACACTGAAGCTTTCTTT. J is TRBJ1-1 and V is TRBV5-6, with D uncertain. This CDR3 contains 19 residues. Trimming shortened V by 0 bases and J by 1 base, and 22 bases separated the two germline ends. The germline V gene has CDR1 SGHDT and CDR2 YYEEEE.

The chain couples TRBV19 to TRBJ1-4; D is unresolved. Germline CDR1 is LNHDA and CDR2 is SQIVND (reference sequence). The germline V and J ends were trimmed by 5 bases and 7 bases, with 20 bases remaining between them. This CDR3 spans 16 amino acids. CDR3 sequence: CASSPPGPLVGEKLFF. The CDR3 bases are TGTGCCAGTAGTCCGCCGGGCCCTTTAGTGGGTGAAAAACTGTTTTTT.

V gene TRBV6-1 combines with J gene TRBJ1-5; D possibly corresponds to TRBD1 (5 bases). The CDR3 length is 20 residues. Germline V lookup: CDR1 MNHNS, CDR2 SASEGT. V lost 3 bases and J 1 base, leaving 25 bases between the germline ends. CDR3 region: CASSDLGRVGSVRSNQPQHF. CDR3 DNA sequence: TGTGCCAGCAGTGACCTGGGGCGGGTTGGGTCAGTGCGAAGCAATCAGCCCCAGCATTTT.

This clone was detected once. The chain employs TRBV11-2 and TRBJ1-1; D is unclear. Trimming stripped 7 bases from V and 6 bases from J, with 15 bases between. CDR3 length equals 13 residues. Germline V CDR1 and CDR2: SGHAT, FQNNGV. CDR3 amino acids: CASKLPLRSEAFF. CDR3 DNA sequence: TGTGCCAGCAAGCTCCCCCTTAGGTCTGAAGCTTTCTTT.

The gene calls are TRBV4-1 and TRBJ1-3; maybe TRBD1 (6 bases). Trimming took off 0 bases at V and 0 bases at J, with 9 bases between the two ends. The CDR3 consists of 16 residues. Germline CDR1 MGHRA, CDR2 YSYEKL. The CDR3 spells CASSQDRGYSGNTIYF. Here the CDR3 DNA reads TGCGCCAGCAGCCAAGACAGGGGTTACTCTGGAAACACCATATATTTT.

The J gene is TRBJ2-7, the V gene TRBV7-8, with D perhaps TRBD2 (6 bases). CDR1 is SGHVS, CDR2 FQNEAQ, per germline. V was shortened by 3 bases and J by 3 bases, with 15 bases between the two germline ends. The CDR3 contains 15 residues. The CDR3 reads CASSFDRGWFYEQYF. The CDR3 DNA reads as TGTGCCAGCAGCTTCGATCGGGGGTGGTTCTACGAGCAGTACTTC. The full variable domain, in which reference TRBV7-8 and TRBJ2-7 provide the parts outside the CDR3, is GAGVSQSPRYKVAKRGQDVALRCDPISGHVSLFWYQQALGQGPEFLTYFQNEAQLDKSGLPSDRFFAERPEGSVSTLKIQRTQQEDSAVYLCASSFDRGWFYEQYFGPGTRLTVT.

The chain combines TRBV5-8 with TRBJ2-5; D is ambiguous. Germline lookup yields CDR1 SGHTS and CDR2 YDEGEE. Trimming left V 0 bases short and J 7 bases short, with 16 bases between. The CDR3 is 15 amino acids. CDR3 nucleotides: TGTGCCAGCAGCTTGGGGCAGTCGATAGGAAGGACCCAGTACTTC. It translates to CASSLGQSIGRTQYF.

V usage is TRBV27 and J usage is TRBJ2-5, with no clear D. Trimming cost V 7 bases and J 0 bases, with 15 bases left between them. The CDR3 totals 15 residues. In germline, CDR1 is MNHEY, CDR2 SMNVEV (reference sequence). CDR3 in amino acids: CASNSRKGYQETQYF. The DNA for the CDR3 is TGTGCCAGCAACTCGAGAAAAGGTTACCAAGAGACCCAGTACTTC.

V and J are TRBV14 and TRBJ2-3, with 7 nucleotides matching TRBD1. Unmatched junction bases numbered 6, after V lost 5 bases and J lost 1 base. Germline V gene lookup returns CDR1 SGHDN and CDR2 FVKESK. The length of the CDR3 is 15 residues. The CDR3 protein is CASSAVGQGTDTQYF. In nucleotides, the CDR3 is TGTGCCAGCAGCGCCGTCGGACAGGGCACAGATACGCAGTATTTT.

This clone occurred once. The rearrangement links TRBV7-9 to TRBJ2-1; 7 bases are a match to TRBD1. V shed 3 bases, J shed 8 bases, and the junction held 4 bases outside the gene matches. The CDR3 has 13 amino acids. The germline gives CDR1 SEHNR, CDR2 FQNEAQ (reference sequence). The CDR3 region has the DNA TGTGCCAGCAGCTTCGACAGGGTCGATGAGCAGTTCTTC. It is translated as CASSFDRVDEQFF.

This chain joins TRBV7-2 and TRBJ2-1; D is uncertain. The length of the CDR3 is 12 residues. CDR1 is SGHTA and CDR2 is FQGNSA in the germline V gene. V shed 5 bases and J shed 8 bases, with 10 bases lying between them. The CDR3 is CASSLGGYEQFF. In DNA form, the CDR3 reads TGTGCCAGCAGCCTGGGTGGGTATGAGCAGTTCTTC.

The chain employs TRBV12-5 and TRBJ2-2; tentative D call: TRBD1 (6 bases). The CDR3 loop spans 14 amino acids. The germline V and J ends were trimmed by 7 bases and 5 bases, with 14 bases remaining between them. Germline CDR1 is LGHNT and CDR2 is FRNRAP. CDR3 loop: CASEQYRETGELFF. CDR3 DNA: TGTGCTAGTGAACAATACAGGGAAACCGGGGAGCTGTTTTTT.

J is TRBJ1-1 and V is TRBV11-2, with D possibly matching TRBD1 (6 bases). The CDR3 length is 12 residues. V lost 2 bases and J 11 bases, leaving 12 bases between the germline ends. Germline lookup yields CDR1 SGHAT and CDR2 FQNNGV. CDR3 in amino acids: CASSLPKGEAFF. Here the CDR3 DNA reads TGTGCCAGCAGCTTACCAAAGGGGGAGGCTTTCTTT.

The chain recombines TRBV30 with TRBJ2-3, with a tentative D call TRBD1 (9 bases). Trimming took off 3 bases at V and 5 bases at J, with 18 bases between the two ends. CDR1 is GTSNPN, CDR2 SVGIG, per germline (reference sequence). The CDR3 runs 15 residues. CDR3 residues: CAWSLQGAGGDTQYF. The CDR3 nucleotides read TGTGCCTGGAGCTTACAGGGGGCGGGGGGAGATACGCAGTATTTT.

The CDR3: CASSLIGGYEQYF. CDR3 bases: TGTGCCAGCAGTTTGATTGGAGGCTACGAGCAGTACTTC. This chain links TRBV12-3 or TRBV12-4 with TRBJ2-7; D is perhaps TRBD2 (5 bases). The CDR3 spans 13 residues. V was pared by 3 bases and J by 3 bases, with 9 bases between.

The rearrangement links TRBV7-2 to TRBJ2-3; 7 bases line up with TRBD2. The junction had 8 bases not matched to a gene; V was cut back by 2 bases and J by 0 bases. The germline V gene encodes CDR1 SGHTA and CDR2 FQGNSA. The CDR3 is made up of 17 amino acids. CDR3 DNA: TGTGCCAGCAGCTTACGACGAAGCGGGGTGAGCACAGATACGCAGTATTTT. It translates to CASSLRRSGVSTDTQYF.

The chain recombines TRBV5-1 with TRBJ1-2, with D perhaps TRBD1 (5 bases). The CDR3 extends over 13 amino acids. Germline-derived CDR1 and CDR2 are SGHRS and YFSETQ. The germline V and J ends were trimmed by 4 bases and 8 bases, with 15 bases remaining between them. In DNA form, the CDR3 reads TGCGCCAGCAGCGACGCCCAGGGAAGCGGCTACACCTTC. Protein sequence: CASSDAQGSGYTF.